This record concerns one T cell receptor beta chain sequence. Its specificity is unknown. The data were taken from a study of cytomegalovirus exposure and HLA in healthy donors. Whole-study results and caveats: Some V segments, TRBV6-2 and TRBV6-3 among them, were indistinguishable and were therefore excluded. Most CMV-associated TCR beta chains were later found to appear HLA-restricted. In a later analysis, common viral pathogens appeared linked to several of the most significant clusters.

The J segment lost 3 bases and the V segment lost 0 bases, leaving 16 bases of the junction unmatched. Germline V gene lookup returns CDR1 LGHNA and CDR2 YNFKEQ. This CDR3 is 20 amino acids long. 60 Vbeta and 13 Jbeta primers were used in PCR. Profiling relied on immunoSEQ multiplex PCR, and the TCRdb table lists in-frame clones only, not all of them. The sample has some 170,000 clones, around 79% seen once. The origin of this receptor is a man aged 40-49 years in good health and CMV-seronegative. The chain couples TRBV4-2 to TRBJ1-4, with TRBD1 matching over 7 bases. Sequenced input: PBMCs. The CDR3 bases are TGTGCCAGCAGCCAAGAGGGACCCGGGACAGTGAGGAGCTCTAATGAAAAACTGTTTTTT. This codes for CASSQEGPGTVRSSNEKLFF.